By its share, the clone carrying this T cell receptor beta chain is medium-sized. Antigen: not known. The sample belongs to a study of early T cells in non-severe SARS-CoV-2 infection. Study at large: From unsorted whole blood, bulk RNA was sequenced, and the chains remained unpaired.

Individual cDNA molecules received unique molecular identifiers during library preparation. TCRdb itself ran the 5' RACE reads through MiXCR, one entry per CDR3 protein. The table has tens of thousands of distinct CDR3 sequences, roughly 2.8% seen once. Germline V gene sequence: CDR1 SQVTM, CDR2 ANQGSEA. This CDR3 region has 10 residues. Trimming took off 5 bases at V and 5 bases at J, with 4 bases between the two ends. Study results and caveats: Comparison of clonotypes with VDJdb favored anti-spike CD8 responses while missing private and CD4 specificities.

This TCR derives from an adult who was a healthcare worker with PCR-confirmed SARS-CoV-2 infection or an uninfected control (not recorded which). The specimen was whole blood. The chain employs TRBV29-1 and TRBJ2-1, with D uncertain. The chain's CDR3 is CSVWNNEQFF. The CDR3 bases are TGCAGCGTTTGGAACAATGAGCAGTTCTTC.